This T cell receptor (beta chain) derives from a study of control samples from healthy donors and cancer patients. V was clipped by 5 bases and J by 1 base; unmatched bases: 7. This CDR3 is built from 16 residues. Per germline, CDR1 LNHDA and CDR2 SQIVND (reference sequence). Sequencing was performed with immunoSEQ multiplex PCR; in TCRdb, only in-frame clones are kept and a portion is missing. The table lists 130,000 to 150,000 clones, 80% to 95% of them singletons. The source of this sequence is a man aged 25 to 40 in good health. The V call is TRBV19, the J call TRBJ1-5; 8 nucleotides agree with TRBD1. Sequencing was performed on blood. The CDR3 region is CASSPRGRQSNQPQHF. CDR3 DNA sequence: TGTGCCAGTAGTCCCAGGGGGCGTCAAAGCAATCAGCCCCAGCATTTT.